This T cell receptor (beta chain) was captured in a study of identical twins. This clonotype was detected many times. Its antigen remains unidentified. TCRdb ran MiXCR on the 5' RACE reads and lists one entry per CDR3 protein. Of about 700,000 distinct CDR3 sequences listed, less than 7% are singletons. V was shortened by 3 bases and J by 3 bases, with 16 bases between the two germline ends. This CDR3 has 16 amino acids. Study conclusions and caveats: One should note that invariant MAIT and iNKT cells could partly confound zero-insertion analyses.

The sample comprised naive T cells sorted from blood. The genes are TRBV12-3 or TRBV12-4 and TRBJ2-3; D not resolved. The receptor was derived from a man between 18 and 35 years old in good health. Here the CDR3 DNA reads TGTGCCAGCAGTTTGAATTTTGCGAGTAAAACAGATACGCAGTATTTT. It encodes CASSLNFASKTDTQYF.